This T cell receptor (beta chain) was retrieved from a study of blood T cell repertoires in COVID-19. Overall study context: Acute and convalescent COVID-19 samples came from the United States, Italy and Spain. The analysed material was cDNA or gDNA that came from T cells, B-cell-depleted T cells, or PBMCs.

Methods used by the authors: Reference gene primer amplification gave estimated nucleated cell counts. The protocol was immunoSEQ multiplex PCR, while the TCRdb copy is restricted to in-frame clones and leaves out a portion. Clonal size and the V and J genes are those of that table, whereas D and trimming came from the DNA. The sample consists of roughly 180,000 clones, 86% of them appearing once. The CDR3 has 18 residues. The V end lost 4 bases, the J end lost 4 bases, and 20 bases lay between the germline ends. Per germline, CDR1 SNHLY and CDR2 FYNNEI. Each recovered donor of Cohort 3 presented with two negative PCRs, clearance, or symptom resolution.

This clonotype was sampled from a woman aged 25-40 years who had recovered from COVID-19. Input material: PBMCs or T cells enriched from blood (not recorded which). The chain carries TRBV2 and TRBJ2-6; D may be TRBD1 (5 bases). The CDR3 is CASSAPTGQGGGANVLTF. The CDR3 DNA sequence: TGTGCCAGCAGTGCCCCCACTGGGCAGGGCGGCGGGGCCAACGTCCTGACTTTC.